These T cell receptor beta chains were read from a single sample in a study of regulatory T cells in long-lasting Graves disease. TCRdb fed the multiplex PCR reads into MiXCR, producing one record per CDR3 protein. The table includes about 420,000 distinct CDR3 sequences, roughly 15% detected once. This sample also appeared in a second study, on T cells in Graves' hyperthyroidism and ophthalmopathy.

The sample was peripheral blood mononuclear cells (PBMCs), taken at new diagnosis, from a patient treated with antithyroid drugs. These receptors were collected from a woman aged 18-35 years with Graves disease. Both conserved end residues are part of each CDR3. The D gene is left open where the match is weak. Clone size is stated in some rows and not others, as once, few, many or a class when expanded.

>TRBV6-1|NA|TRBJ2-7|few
CASSPPGLLEQYF
TGTGCCAGCAGTCCCCCCGGACTCCTCGAGCAGTACTTC
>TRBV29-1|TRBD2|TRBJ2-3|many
CSVDQAGVEDTQYF
TGCAGCGTTGATCAAGCGGGAGTGGAAGATACGCAGTATTTT
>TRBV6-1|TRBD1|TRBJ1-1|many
CASSEGQGSTEAFF
TGTGCCAGCAGTGAGGGACAGGGGAGTACTGAAGCTTTCTTT
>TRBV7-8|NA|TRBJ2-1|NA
CASSFYICSARRLRGGYNEQFF
NA
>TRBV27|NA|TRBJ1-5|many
CASSHLQSGNQPQHF
TGTGCCAGCAGCCATCTCCAGAGCGGCAATCAGCCCCAGCATTTT
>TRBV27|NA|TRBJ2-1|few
CASSVQVAVYNEQFF
TGTGCCAGCAGCGTACAGGTCGCCGTCTACAATGAGCAGTTCTTC
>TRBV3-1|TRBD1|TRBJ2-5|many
CASSQAPDRGQYF
TGTGCCAGCAGCCAAGCACCCGACAGGGGGCAGTACTTC
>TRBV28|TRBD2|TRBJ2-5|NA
CASSLPLADPFQTQYF
TGTGCCAGCAGTTTACCCCTAGCGGACCCTTTTCAGACCCAGTACTTC
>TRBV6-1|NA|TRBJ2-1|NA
CASSTPGSGYNEQFF
TGTGCCAGCAGTACCCCTGGTAGCGGCTACAATGAGCAGTTCTTC
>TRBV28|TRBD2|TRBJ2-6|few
CASSSSGRVISGANVLTF
TGTGCCAGCAGTTCGTCCGGGAGGGTCATCTCTGGGGCCAACGTCCTGACTTTC
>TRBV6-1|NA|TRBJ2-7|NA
CACDWSYEQYF
TGTGCCTGTGATTGGTCATACGAGCAGTACTTC
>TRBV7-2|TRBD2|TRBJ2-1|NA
CASSSGLAGGRSYNEQFF
TGCGCCAGCAGCTCCGGACTAGCGGGAGGGAGGTCCTACAATGAGCAGTTCTTC
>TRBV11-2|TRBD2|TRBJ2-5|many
CASRRGLAGNVGEETQYF
TGTGCCAGCCGTAGAGGACTAGCGGGAAATGTGGGGGAAGAGACCCAGTACTTC
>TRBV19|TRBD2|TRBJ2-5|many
CASKIAGEAETQYF
TGTGCCAGTAAGATAGCGGGAGAGGCAGAGACCCAGTACTTC
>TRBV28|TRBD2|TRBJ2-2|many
CASRPGLAGLTGELFF
TGTGCCAGCAGACCGGGACTAGCGGGTCTCACCGGGGAGCTGTTTTTT
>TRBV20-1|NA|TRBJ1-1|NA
CSASDPNTEAFF
TGCAGTGCTTCAGACCCGAACACTGAAGCTTTCTTT
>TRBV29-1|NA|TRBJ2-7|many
CSVVELSYEQYF
TGCAGCGTTGTCGAACTATCCTACGAGCAGTACTTC
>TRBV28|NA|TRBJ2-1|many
CASGTGEQFF
TGTGCCAGCGGTACGGGTGAGCAGTTCTTC
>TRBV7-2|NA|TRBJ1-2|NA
CASSLAREDYGYTF
TGTGCCAGCAGCTTAGCCAGGGAGGACTATGGCTACACCTTC
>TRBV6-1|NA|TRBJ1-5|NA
CASSVYWSNQPQHF
TGTGCCAGCAGTGTTTATTGGAGCAATCAGCCCCAGCATTTT
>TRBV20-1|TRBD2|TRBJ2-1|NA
CSAVVAGVINEQFF
TGCAGCGCTGTTGTAGCGGGAGTCATAAATGAGCAGTTCTTC
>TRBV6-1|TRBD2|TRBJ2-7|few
CASSPGLAGPLGDEQYF
TGTGCCAGCAGTCCCGGACTAGCGGGACCTCTGGGGGACGAGCAGTACTTC
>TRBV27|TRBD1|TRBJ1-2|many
CASSPTGANYGYTF
TGTGCCAGCAGTCCTACAGGGGCTAACTATGGCTACACCTTC
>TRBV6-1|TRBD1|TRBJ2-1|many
CASSEALGTGGNEQFF
TGTGCCAGCAGTGAAGCGTTAGGGACAGGGGGCAATGAGCAGTTCTTC
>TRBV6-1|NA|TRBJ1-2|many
CASSPPGAYGYTF
TGTGCCAGCAGTCCCCCAGGGGCCTATGGCTACACCTTC
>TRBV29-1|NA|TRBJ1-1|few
CSVEGVGGRGTEAFF
TGCAGCGTTGAAGGAGTGGGGGGCCGGGGCACTGAAGCTTTCTTT
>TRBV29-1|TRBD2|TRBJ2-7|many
CSVEDSAGETYEQYF
TGCAGCGTTGAAGATAGTGCGGGAGAGACCTACGAGCAGTACTTC
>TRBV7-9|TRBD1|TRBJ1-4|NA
CASSLDRGRDEKPFF
TGTGCCAGCAGCTTAGACAGGGGGCGAGATGAAAAACCGTTTTTT
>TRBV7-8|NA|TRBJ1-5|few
CASSLVGGGNQPQHF
TGTGCCAGCAGCTTAGTGGGTGGTGGCAATCAGCCCCAGCATTTT
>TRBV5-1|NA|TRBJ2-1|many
CASSPENSYNEQFF
TGCGCCAGCAGCCCTGAGAACTCCTACAATGAGCAGTTCTTC
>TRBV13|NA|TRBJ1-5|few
CASSSRDFSNQPQHF
TGTGCCAGCAGCTCCAGGGACTTTAGCAATCAGCCCCAGCATTTT
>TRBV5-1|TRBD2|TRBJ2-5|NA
CASSSGTSGRGETQYF
TGCGCCAGCAGCAGCGGGACTAGCGGGAGAGGAGAGACCCAGTACTTC
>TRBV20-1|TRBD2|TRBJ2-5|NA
CSAPRGGQETQYF
TGCAGTGCTCCTCGGGGGGGACAAGAGACCCAGTACTTC
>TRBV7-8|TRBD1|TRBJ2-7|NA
CASSLETGSYEQYF
TGTGCCAGCAGCTTAGAGACAGGGTCCTACGAGCAGTACTTC
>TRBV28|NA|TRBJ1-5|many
CATFSGWRNQPQHF
TGTGCCACCTTTTCAGGGTGGCGTAATCAGCCCCAGCATTTT